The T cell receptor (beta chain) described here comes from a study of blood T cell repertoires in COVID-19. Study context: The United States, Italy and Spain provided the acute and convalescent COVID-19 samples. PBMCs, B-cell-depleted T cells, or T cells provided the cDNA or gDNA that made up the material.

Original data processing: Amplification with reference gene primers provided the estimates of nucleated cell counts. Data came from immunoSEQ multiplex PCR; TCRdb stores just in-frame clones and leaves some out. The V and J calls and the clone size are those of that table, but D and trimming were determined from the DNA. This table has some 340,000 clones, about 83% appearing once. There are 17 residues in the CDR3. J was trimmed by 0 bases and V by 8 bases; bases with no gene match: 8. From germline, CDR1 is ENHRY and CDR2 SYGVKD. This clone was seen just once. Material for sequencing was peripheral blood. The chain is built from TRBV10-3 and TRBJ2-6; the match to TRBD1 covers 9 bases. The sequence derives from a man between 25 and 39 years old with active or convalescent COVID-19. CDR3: CAIRRGQGVSGANVLTF. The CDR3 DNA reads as TGTGCCATCCGCCGGGGACAGGGCGTCTCTGGGGCCAACGTCCTGACTTTC.